The 4 T cell receptor beta chains reported below all come from one sample, sequenced in a study of T cell responses to AZD1222 COVID-19 vaccine. The method was immunoSEQ multiplex PCR; TCRdb's version includes in-frame clones alone and lacks a portion of them. Of roughly 160,000 clones in the sample, under 95% were seen once. The sample here was peripheral blood, taken 28 days after the second AZD1222 dose. These TCRs come from an adult who received the AZD1222 COVID-19 vaccine.

This clone was recorded only once. This rearrangement joins TRBV6-2 or TRBV6-3 to TRBJ2-7; 12 bases match TRBD2. With 6 bases clipped from V and 1 base from J, the junction kept 13 bases outside the gene matches. Germline V gene data show CDR1 as MNHEY and CDR2 as SVGEGT. The CDR3 covers 18 residues. As DNA, the CDR3 is TGTGCCAGCAGCGCACTCACCTCGGGACTAGCGGGTTCCTACGAGCAGTACTTC. This gives the protein CASSALTSGLAGSYEQYF.

The chain is built from TRBV18 and TRBJ2-1, with D possibly matching TRBD2 (5 bases). Trimming took 0 bases from V and 10 from J, leaving 10 bases between them. This CDR3 is 13 amino acids long. Germline CDR1 KGHSH, CDR2 LQKENI. The CDR3 spells CASSPPGEKEQFF. In nucleotides, the CDR3 is TGTGCCAGCTCACCACCGGGAGAAAAAGAGCAGTTCTTC.

The gene calls are TRBV2 and TRBJ2-3; D is uncertain. Trimming removed 8 bases at V and 4 bases at J, with 7 bases between. The CDR3 has 11 amino acids. The V gene's germline CDR1 is SNHLY and CDR2 FYNNEI. CDR3: CASSFPDTQYF. The CDR3 DNA follows: TGTGCCAGCTCCTTCCCAGATACGCAGTATTTT.

The chain has TRBV7-2 and TRBJ1-6; D call uncertain. The V gene's germline CDR1 is SGHTA and CDR2 FQGNSA. CDR3 length: 15 residues. The V and J ends lost 1 base and 4 bases respectively, with 8 bases between them. CDR3 protein: CASSLVGLYNSPLHF. The CDR3 DNA follows: TGTGCCAGCAGCTTAGTAGGGCTGTATAATTCACCCCTCCACTTT.